Sequencing of this T cell receptor (beta chain) was carried out in a study of cytomegalovirus exposure and HLA in healthy donors. About the study: Researchers previously reported finding roughly 120 million unique TCR beta sequences from about 170 million T cells.

This clone was seen a few times. The antigen is undetermined. Nominally healthy donors provided the samples, though records likely missed some immune exposures. The study's findings and limits: Confirmation in vitro established that three CMV-associated chains were specific for CMV antigens. The study assumed roughly uniform donor sequencing depth for presence/absence analyses.

PCR was performed using 60 Vbeta and 13 Jbeta primers. Profiled with immunoSEQ multiplex PCR; TCRdb holds only in-frame clones, not every one. The profile shows about 200,000 clones, around 80% of them singletons. The length of the CDR3 is 15 residues. The V and J ends lost 7 bases and 1 base, in that order; junction bases with no gene match: 12. Germline values: CDR1 GTSNPN, CDR2 SVGIG (reference sequence). Sequences were obtained from PBMCs. This TCR came from a man aged 18 to 30 in good health and CMV-seronegative. The rearrangement links TRBV30 to TRBJ1-2, with TRBD1 matching 7 bases. The CDR3 DNA follows: TGTGCCTCCCCGCCCGGGACAGCGAGTAACTATGGCTACACCTTC. Residues: CASPPGTASNYGYTF.